Following are 2 T cell receptor beta chains from one sample sequenced in a study of blood T cells in healthy people across ages. Next came a second PCR, run for about 7 to 12 cycles, which used a sample-barcoded 5' primer along with a J-beta primer mix. From the 5' RACE reads, TCRdb called clonotypes with MiXCR, one entry per CDR3 protein. Of about 1.4 million distinct CDR3 sequences listed, roughly 59% are singletons. The specimen was blood. The source of these receptors is a man younger than 35 in good health.

The gene calls are TRBV5-1 and TRBJ2-7; TRBD2 is a possible D gene (6 bases). The CDR3 has 16 residues. The ends were cut back, 1 base at V and 4 bases at J, with 18 bases in the middle. The germline CDR1 and CDR2 sequences are SGHRS and YFSETQ. The CDR3 coding sequence is TGCGCCAGCAGCTTGAGAGGAGGGGAGGAATTTTACGAGCAGTACTTC. This translates into CASSLRGGEEFYEQYF.

This chain uses TRBV4-3 with TRBJ1-2, with D unresolved. Germline CDR1 reads LGHNA; CDR2 reads YSLEER. The CDR3 length is 13 residues. The ends were cut back, 0 bases at V and 8 bases at J, with 10 bases in the middle. This CDR3 is CASSQENERGYTF. The DNA of the CDR3 is TGCGCCAGCAGCCAAGAAAATGAGCGGGGCTACACCTTC.